This T cell receptor beta chain is from a study of technical replicates of blood from several donors. TCRdb's copy holds only in-frame clones and misses some; the assay was immunoSEQ multiplex PCR. Of some 76,000 clones listed, 90% to 95% are singletons. This clone was observed once. The sample taken for sequencing was T cells isolated from PBMCs. The sequence was collected from a human donor in good health.

The CDR3 DNA reads TGTGCCAGCAGACAGGGACAGGGACCGTTCTATGGCTACACCTTC. This translates into CASRQGQGPFYGYTF. The chain employs TRBV28 and TRBJ1-2; 9 nucleotides align to TRBD1. CDR3 length equals 15 residues. The germline V gene encodes CDR1 MDHEN and CDR2 SYDVKM. With 6 bases clipped from V and 4 bases from J, the junction kept 9 bases outside the gene matches.